The rows below give T cell receptor beta chains drawn from one sample of a study of CD8+ T cells in alopecia areata. TCRdb's table, derived via immunoSEQ multiplex PCR, lists solely in-frame clones and lacks some. Here the sample spans some 30,000 clones, roughly 80% being singletons. The sequenced sample was NKG2D-low CD8+ T cells sorted from blood. The receptors here all came from a human donor with alopecia areata. The CDR3 runs from the conserved cysteine through the conserved F or W. A D gene is named only where the DNA matches it firmly. A clone size is listed for some rows: how often the clone was seen (once, few, many), or a class if it is expanded.

>TRBV30|-|-|TRBJ2-3
CAWRDPKFGSTDTQYF
TGTGCCTGGAGAGACCCTAAGTTTGGGAGCACAGATACGCAGTATTTT
>TRBV29-1|-|-|TRBJ2-7
CSVGQPSYEQYF
TGCAGCGTTGGACAGCCCTCCTACGAGCAGTACTTC
>TRBV4-1|TRBD1|-|TRBJ2-7
CASSQGTGGREQYF
TGCGCCAGCAGCCAAGGGACAGGGGGAAGAGAGCAGTACTTC
>TRBV7-9|TRBD2|-|TRBJ2-1
CASRGLAGGLYNEQFF
TGTGCCAGCAGGGGACTAGCGGGGGGCTTGTACAATGAGCAGTTCTTC
>TRBV21-1|-|-|TRBJ2-6
CASSKVEGSGANVLTF
TGTGCCAGCAGCAAAGTTGAGGGGTCAGGGGCCAACGTCCTGACTTTC
>TRBV9|TRBD2|-|TRBJ2-7
CASSVDQREAEQYF
TGTGCCAGCAGCGTAGATCAGCGGGAGGCCGAGCAGTACTTC
>TRBV28|-|-|TRBJ2-1
CASRYPGQSSNNNEQFF
TGTGCCAGCAGATATCCCGGACAGTCCAGTAACAACAATGAGCAGTTCTTC
>TRBV29-1|-|once|TRBJ2-4
CSARTELAKNIQYF
TGCAGCGCCCGGACGGAGCTAGCCAAAAACATTCAGTACTTC
>TRBV7-9|-|-|TRBJ2-5
CASSLKVQETQYF
TGTGCCAGCAGCTTGAAGGTACAAGAGACCCAGTACTTC
>TRBV7-6|TRBD1|-|TRBJ2-2
CASSLGPGQDTGELFF
TGTGCCAGCAGCTTAGGCCCGGGACAGGACACCGGGGAGCTGTTTTTT
>TRBV15|TRBD1|-|TRBJ2-3
CATSRIPGTGGDTQYF
TGTGCCACCAGCAGGATACCCGGGACAGGGGGAGATACGCAGTATTTT
>TRBV29-1|-|once|TRBJ1-1
CSVEDHGGVNTEAFF
TGCAGCGTTGAAGATCATGGAGGCGTAAACACTGAAGCTTTCTTT